What follows are 30 T cell receptor beta chains derived from one specimen sequenced in a study of cytomegalovirus exposure and HLA in healthy donors. 60 Vbeta and 13 Jbeta primers were used in PCR. TCRdb's copy holds only in-frame clones and misses some; the assay was immunoSEQ multiplex PCR. The data show fewer than 250,000 clones, about 83% seen once. Input material: PBMCs. These receptors all stem from a girl aged 5-17 years in good health and CMV-seronegative.

Here the CDR3 reads CASSYADRGVNEQFF. Written as DNA, the CDR3 is TGTGCCAGCAGTTACGCCGACAGGGGTGTCAATGAGCAGTTCTTC. V is TRBV6-5 and J is TRBJ2-1; TRBD1 agrees at 8 bases. V was pared by 2 bases and J by 6 bases, with 6 bases of the junction left unmatched. This CDR3 spans 15 amino acids. Germline assignment: CDR1 MNHEY and CDR2 SVGAGI.

This clone was counted only a few times. The chain is built from TRBV5-1 and TRBJ1-1; tentatively, D is TRBD1 (6 bases). Germline lookup yields CDR1 SGHRS and CDR2 YFSETQ. The V end lost 0 bases, the J end lost 7 bases, and 19 bases lay between the germline ends. The CDR3 has 16 amino acids. The CDR3 region has the DNA TGCGCCAGCAGCTTGGACAGGGTAGTACGGGGCAATGAAGCTTTCTTT. Its translation is CASSLDRVVRGNEAFF.

The chain recombines TRBV7-9 with TRBJ1-3; D is unresolved. The CDR3 length is 14 residues. Germline CDR1 and CDR2: SEHNR and FQNEAQ (reference sequence). The germline V and J ends were trimmed by 2 bases and 2 bases, with 7 bases remaining between them. DNA for the CDR3: TGTGCCAGCAGCTTACGGGTGGCTGGAAACACCATATATTTT. Translating gives CASSLRVAGNTIYF.

The V and J genes are TRBV28 and TRBJ2-2; D call uncertain. The V end lost 5 bases, the J end lost 0 bases, and 7 bases lay between the germline ends. The V gene's germline CDR1 is MDHEN and CDR2 SYDVKM. The CDR3 extends over 14 amino acids. CDR3 amino acids: CASSMRTNTGELFF. CDR3 bases: TGTGCCAGCAGTATGAGGACGAACACCGGGGAGCTGTTTTTT.

The chain uses TRBV7-3 and TRBJ2-1; 11 positions match TRBD2. The CDR3 extends over 18 amino acids. Germline V lookup: CDR1 SGHTA, CDR2 FQGTGA. V lost 5 bases, J lost 4 bases, and 13 bases stayed unmatched. CDR3 DNA sequence: TGTGCCAGCAGCCCTATTCGACTAGCGGGGAGAGCTTACAATGAGCAGTTCTTC. Translating it yields CASSPIRLAGRAYNEQFF.

This clone was detected once. This chain's CDR3 is CASSQVDSTGGYTF. The DNA for the CDR3 is TGTGCCAGCAGCCAAGTTGACTCTACCGGGGGCTACACCTTC. The chain combines TRBV4-2 with TRBJ1-2, with unresolved D. V lost 1 base and J 8 bases, leaving 14 bases between the germline ends. Germline CDR1 is LGHNA and CDR2 is YNFKEQ. The CDR3 covers 14 residues.

The rearrangement links TRBV28 to TRBJ2-1, with 9 bases fitting TRBD1. With 10 bases clipped from V and 0 bases from J, the junction kept 7 bases outside the gene matches. CDR3 length equals 15 residues. CDR1 is MDHEN and CDR2 is SYDVKM in the germline V gene. The CDR3 DNA reads as TGTGCCACCAAAAAGGGACAGGGCTCCTACAATGAGCAGTTCTTC. This codes for CATKKGQGSYNEQFF.

V gene TRBV28 combines with J gene TRBJ1-2; 10 bases fit TRBD1. Germline V gene sequence: CDR1 MDHEN, CDR2 SYDVKM. The CDR3 has 16 amino acids. V gave up 3 bases and J gave up 8 bases; unmatched junction bases: 12. Written as DNA, the CDR3 is TGTGCCAGCAGTTTGAGGACAGGGGGTTACGGGGAGGGCTACACCTTC. Its protein is CASSLRTGGYGEGYTF.

V usage is TRBV29-1 and J usage is TRBJ2-1; D may be TRBD1 (5 bases). The V end was cut by 3 bases, the J end by 5 bases, with 11 bases between. Germline values: CDR1 SQVTM, CDR2 ANQGSEA. This CDR3 has 13 amino acids. The CDR3: CSVDTGVNNEQFF. DNA for the CDR3: TGCAGCGTTGATACAGGCGTAAACAATGAGCAGTTCTTC.

The chain joins TRBV7-9 to TRBJ2-2; 7 bases map to TRBD1. CDR1 and CDR2 from the germline V gene are SEHNR and FQNEAQ (reference sequence). This CDR3 has 17 residues. V gave up 2 bases and J gave up 7 bases; unmatched junction bases: 13. CDR3 amino acids: CASSLLPFRGSVGELFF. CDR3 nucleotides: TGTGCCAGCAGCTTATTGCCGTTCAGGGGGTCCGTCGGGGAGCTGTTTTTT.

The gene calls are TRBV19 and TRBJ2-1, with a possible D match to TRBD2 (5 bases). The CDR3 length is 14 residues. Between the trimmed V and J ends, which lost 3 bases and 8 bases, there was a span of 14 bases. Germline assignment: CDR1 LNHDA and CDR2 SQIVND (reference sequence). This CDR3 is CASSISGSDDEQFF. The CDR3 nucleotides are TGTGCCAGTAGTATTTCGGGGAGCGACGATGAGCAGTTCTTC.

The chain is built from TRBV19 and TRBJ2-1, with TRBD2 matching 10 bases. Germline V gene lookup returns CDR1 LNHDA and CDR2 SQIVND (reference sequence). V lost 8 bases and J lost 9; bases outside the gene matches: 10. The length of the CDR3 is 14 residues. CDR3 in DNA: TGTGCCAGTTCAAAAACTAGCGGGGCCGTTGAGCAGTTCTTC. Residues: CASSKTSGAVEQFF.

V gene TRBV30 combines with J gene TRBJ1-4; D is perhaps TRBD1 (5 bases). V was clipped by 4 bases and J by 5 bases, with 11 bases between them. The CDR3 is made up of 13 amino acids. Germline V gives CDR1 GTSNPN, CDR2 SVGIG (reference sequence). CDR3 in DNA: TGTGCCTGGAAACCAGGGTTAAATGAAAAACTGTTTTTT. Translation gives CAWKPGLNEKLFF.

The J gene is TRBJ1-1, the V gene TRBV19; no reliable D call. Trimming took 3 bases from V and 6 from J, leaving 17 bases between them. CDR3 length equals 15 residues. Germline CDR1 is LNHDA and CDR2 is SQIVND (reference sequence). CDR3 in amino acids: CASSIRRRVVPEAFF. DNA of the CDR3: TGTGCCAGTAGTATCCGGCGGAGGGTAGTCCCTGAAGCTTTCTTT.

The chain carries TRBV14 and TRBJ2-2; tentative D call: TRBD2 (5 bases). CDR1 is SGHDN, CDR2 FVKESK, per germline. The CDR3 is 10 residues long. V lost 11 bases, J lost 7 bases, and 8 bases lay in between. CDR3 in DNA: TGTGCCCTAGAGGGCGGGGAGCTGTTTTTT. It specifies CALEGGELFF.

The chain uses TRBV10-2 and TRBJ2-2; 8 nucleotides align to TRBD2. Germline CDR1 is WSHSY and CDR2 is SAAADI. The CDR3 consists of 18 residues. Trimming removed 1 base from V and 7 bases from J; junction bases left unmatched: 14. The CDR3 DNA sequence: TGCGCCAGCAGTGAGTTTCAAATCGCGCGGGAGGAGCGCGGGGAGCTGTTTTTT. It encodes CASSEFQIAREERGELFF.

The CDR3 DNA follows: TGCAGCGCACAGGGGTTGGGGTCCTACGAGCAGTACTTC. It encodes CSAQGLGSYEQYF. V usage is TRBV29-1 and J usage is TRBJ2-7; 7 nucleotides agree with TRBD1. J gave up 1 base and V 7 bases, and 7 bases lay outside the gene matches. Germline CDR1 SQVTM, CDR2 ANQGSEA. The CDR3 is 13 residues long.

The gene calls are TRBV7-2 and TRBJ1-3; D is unclear. The CDR3 consists of 14 residues. Trimming pared 1 base from V and 1 base from J, leaving 5 bases between. CDR1 and CDR2 from the germline V gene are SGHTA and FQGNSA. The CDR3 DNA reads as TGTGCCAGCAGCTTAGTAGCTTCTGGAAACACCATATATTTT. As protein: CASSLVASGNTIYF.

The chain uses TRBV28 and TRBJ2-7; 9 nucleotides match TRBD2. The CDR3 length is 17 residues. Trimming at V came to 5 bases and at J to 6 bases, leaving 17 bases not matched to a gene. CDR1 is MDHEN, CDR2 SYDVKM, per germline. The CDR3 loop reads CASSPLHGASGTTEQYF. In nucleotides, the CDR3 is TGTGCCAGCAGTCCCCTCCATGGGGCTAGCGGGACTACCGAGCAGTACTTC.

This clone has just one count. V usage is TRBV7-2 and J usage is TRBJ1-2; D is unresolved. The CDR3 is 15 amino acids. V was shortened by 5 bases and J by 9 bases, with 22 bases between the two germline ends. Germline CDR1 and CDR2: SGHTA and FQGNSA. CDR3 nucleotide sequence: TGTGCCAGCAGCACGTATCTGGAGGCCCCAGTGAGCTACACCTTC. This gives the protein CASSTYLEAPVSYTF.

The J gene is TRBJ2-5, the V gene TRBV10-1; weak D call: TRBD1 (5 bases). V was trimmed by 2 bases and J by 5 bases, leaving 9 bases between them. CDR3 length equals 13 residues. The germline gives CDR1 WNHNN, CDR2 SYGVQD (reference sequence). Here the CDR3 reads CASSEGAGETQYF. The CDR3 DNA reads TGCGCCAGCAGTGAGGGGGCCGGGGAGACCCAGTACTTC.

This chain joins TRBV28 and TRBJ2-3; 7 positions match TRBD2. Germline CDR1 and CDR2: MDHEN and SYDVKM. After removal of 3 bases from V and 3 bases from J, the junction contained 3 bases not matched to a gene. CDR3 length: 14 amino acids. The CDR3 sequence is CASSFGRRTDTQYF. As DNA, the CDR3 is TGTGCCAGCAGTTTCGGGAGGAGGACAGATACGCAGTATTTT.

This clone was recorded only once. The chain employs TRBV27 and TRBJ2-1, with 10 bases matching TRBD1. The CDR3 totals 20 residues. Germline CDR1 and CDR2: MNHEY and SMNVEV (reference sequence). The trim removed 4 bases at V and 2 bases at J, leaving 17 bases unmatched. Here the CDR3 reads CASSSGYAGTGEGAYNEQFF. Here the CDR3 DNA reads TGTGCCAGCAGTTCCGGCTATGCCGGGACAGGGGAAGGGGCCTACAATGAGCAGTTCTTC.

The chain has TRBV6-6 and TRBJ1-4, with D possibly being TRBD1 (5 bases). The CDR3 has 14 amino acids. Germline CDR1 MNHNY, CDR2 SVGAGI (reference sequence). Trimming stripped 6 bases from V and 6 bases from J, with 14 bases between. CDR3 sequence reads: CASRQASEDEKLFF. CDR3 in DNA: TGTGCCAGCAGACAGGCCTCAGAGGATGAAAAACTGTTTTTT.

This clone is a singleton in its sample. V usage is TRBV28 and J usage is TRBJ1-4; 8 positions agree with TRBD1. After removal of 5 bases from V and 7 bases from J, the junction contained 6 bases not matched to a gene. The V gene's germline CDR1 is MDHEN and CDR2 SYDVKM. The CDR3 is 14 amino acids. The CDR3 DNA sequence: TGTGCCAGCAGTGCCTTGCAGGGGGCTGAAAAACTGTTTTTT. It encodes CASSALQGAEKLFF.

The chain combines TRBV29-1 with TRBJ1-2; 8 bases map to TRBD1. Germline V CDR1 and CDR2: SQVTM, ANQGSEA. The CDR3 has 12 amino acids. For the CDR3, the DNA is TGCACCCTCTTACAGGGGGGGTATGGCTACACCTTC. Its translation is CTLLQGGYGYTF.

The chain links TRBV6-5 to TRBJ1-3; unclear D gene. CDR1 is MNHEY, CDR2 SVGAGI, per germline. The V and J ends lost 0 bases and 0 bases respectively, with 9 bases between them. This CDR3 spans 16 amino acids. CDR3 in amino acids: CASSYSETVSGNTIYF. In DNA, the CDR3 is TGTGCCAGCAGTTACTCGGAGACGGTCTCTGGAAACACCATATATTTT.

The genes are TRBV28 and TRBJ1-1; maybe TRBD1 (6 bases). V was cut by 3 bases and J by 1 base, with 24 bases left in between. The CDR3 covers 19 residues. Germline loops: CDR1 MDHEN, CDR2 SYDVKM. The CDR3 DNA follows: TGTGCCAGCAGTTTTAGAGGGGGGGTGGGGGGTCAGGGGAACACTGAAGCTTTCTTT. This encodes CASSFRGGVGGQGNTEAFF. The entire variable domain, with the rest obtained from reference TRBV28 and TRBJ1-1, is as follows: DVKVTQSSRYLVKRTGEKVFLECVQDMDHENMFWYRQDPGLGLRLIYFSYDVKMKEKGDIPEGYSVSREKKERFSLILESASTNQTSMYLCASSFRGGVGGQGNTEAFFGQGTRLTVV.

This chain connects TRBV28 to TRBJ2-7; D remains unclear. This CDR3 has 13 residues. V was cut by 1 base and J by 5 bases, with 9 bases left in between. Looked up from germline, CDR1 is MDHEN and CDR2 is SYDVKM. The CDR3 DNA reads TGTGCCAGCAGTTTATTGGGCAGGCACGAGCAGTACTTC. It translates to CASSLLGRHEQYF.

The chain links TRBV5-1 to TRBJ2-5; D may be TRBD1 (6 bases). Germline assignment: CDR1 SGHRS and CDR2 YFSETQ. Between the trimmed V and J ends, which lost 3 bases and 3 bases, there was a span of 6 bases. This CDR3 region has 12 residues. This chain's CDR3 is CASSSGEETQYF. Written as DNA, the CDR3 is TGCGCCAGCAGCTCAGGGGAAGAGACCCAGTACTTC.